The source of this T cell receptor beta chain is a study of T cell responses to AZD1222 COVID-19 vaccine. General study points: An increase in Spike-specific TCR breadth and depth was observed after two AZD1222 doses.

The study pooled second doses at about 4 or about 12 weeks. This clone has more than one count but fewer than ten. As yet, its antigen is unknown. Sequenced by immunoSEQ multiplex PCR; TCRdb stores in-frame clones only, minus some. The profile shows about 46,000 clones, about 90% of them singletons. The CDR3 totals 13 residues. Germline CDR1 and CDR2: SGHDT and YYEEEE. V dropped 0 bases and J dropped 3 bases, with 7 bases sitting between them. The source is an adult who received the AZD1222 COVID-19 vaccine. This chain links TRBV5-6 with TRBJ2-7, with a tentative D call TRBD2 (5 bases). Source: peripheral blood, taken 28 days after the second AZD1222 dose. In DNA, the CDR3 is TGTGCCAGCAGCTTGGCCGGGGTCTACGAGCAGTACTTC. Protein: CASSLAGVYEQYF.